This TCR beta chain was retrieved from a study of T cells in Graves' hyperthyroidism and ophthalmopathy. This CDR3 region has 15 residues. V gave up 0 bases and J gave up 3 bases; unmatched junction bases: 5. CDR1 and CDR2 (germline): DFQATT, SNEGSKA (reference sequence). Regions amplified from RNA transcripts were the TCR beta CDR3 regions. HTBI primers were employed in a first-round RT-PCR of the TCR CDR3. TCRdb passed the multiplex PCR reads through MiXCR, listing each CDR3 protein once. The sample has hundreds of thousands of distinct CDR3 sequences, 20% seen once. For this clonotype: Antigen: not known.

Study results and caveats: From stable hyperthyroidism, ophthalmopathy was set apart by a 13 V-J model.

Sample: blood. The TCR sequence derives from a man aged 25-45 years with Graves' ophthalmopathy. This chain connects TRBV20-1 to TRBJ2-7; TRBD2 aligns across 10 bases. This chain's CDR3 is CSARDLSGRIYEQYF. CDR3 sequence (DNA): TGCAGTGCTAGAGATCTTAGCGGGAGGATCTACGAGCAGTACTTC.